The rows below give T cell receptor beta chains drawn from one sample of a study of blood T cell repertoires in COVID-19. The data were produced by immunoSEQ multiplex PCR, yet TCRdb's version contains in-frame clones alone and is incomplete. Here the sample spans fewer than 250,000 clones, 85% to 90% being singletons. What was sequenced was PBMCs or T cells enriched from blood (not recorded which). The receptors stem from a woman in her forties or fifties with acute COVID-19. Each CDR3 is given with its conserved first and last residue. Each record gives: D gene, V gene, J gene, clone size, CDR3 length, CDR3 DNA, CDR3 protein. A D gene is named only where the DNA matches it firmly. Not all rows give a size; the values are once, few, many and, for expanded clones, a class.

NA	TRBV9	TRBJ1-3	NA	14	TGTGCCAGCAGCAAAACCTACTCTGGAAACACCATATATTTT	CASSKTYSGNTIYF
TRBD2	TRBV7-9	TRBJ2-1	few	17	TGTGCCAGCAGCCCTTATGGCGGACTAGCGGAATACAATGAGCAGTTCTTC	CASSPYGGLAEYNEQFF
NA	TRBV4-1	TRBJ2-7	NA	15	TGCGCCAGCAGCCATGCGAGTGTCTTCCTTCACGAGCAGTACTTC	CASSHASVFLHEQYF
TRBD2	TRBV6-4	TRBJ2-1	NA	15	TGTGCCAGCAGGCGGGGAGGGCCTGTGAGGGAGGAGCAGTTCTTC	CASRRGGPVREEQFF
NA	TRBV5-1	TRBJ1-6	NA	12	TGCGCCAGCAGCAACAGCAATTCACCCCTCCACTTT	CASSNSNSPLHF
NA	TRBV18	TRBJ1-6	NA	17	TGTGCCAGCTCACCTCGAATGGGGCAGGGAGGGGATTCACCCCTCCACTTT	CASSPRMGQGGDSPLHF
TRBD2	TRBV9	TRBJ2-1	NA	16	TGTGCCAGCAGCGCCCTTCTAGCGGGATCTTTGGATGAGCAGTTCTTC	CASSALLAGSLDEQFF
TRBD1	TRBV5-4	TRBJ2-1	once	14	TGTGCCAGCAGCCGGGGACAGGGACCCAATGAGCAGTTCTTC	CASSRGQGPNEQFF
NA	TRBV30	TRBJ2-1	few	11	TGTGCCTGGGGCCCAAGAGGGCTCCAGTTCTTC	CAWGPRGLQFF
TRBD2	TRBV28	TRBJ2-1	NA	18	TGTGCCAGCAGTTTATTTCCCGTAGCGGGAGGAAGCTACAATGAGCAGTTCTTC	CASSLFPVAGGSYNEQFF
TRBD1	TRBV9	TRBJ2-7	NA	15	TGTGCCAGCAGCTCCTCGGACAGGGCGTCTTACGAGCAGTACTTC	CASSSSDRASYEQYF
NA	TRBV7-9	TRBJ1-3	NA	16	TGTGCCAGCAGCCCCCCCCGGGGGAGCTCTGGAAACACCATATATTTT	CASSPPRGSSGNTIYF
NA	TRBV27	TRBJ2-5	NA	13	TGTGCCAGCAGCACCAGGGGAAGAGAGACCCAGTACTTC	CASSTRGRETQYF
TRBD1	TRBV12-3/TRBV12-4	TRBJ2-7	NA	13	TGTGCCAGCAGTTTACAGGGGGTCTACGAGCAGTACTTC	CASSLQGVYEQYF
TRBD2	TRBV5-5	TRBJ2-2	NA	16	TGTGCCAGCAGCCCAGGACTAGCGGGAGTCGTCGGGGAGCTGTTTTTT	CASSPGLAGVVGELFF
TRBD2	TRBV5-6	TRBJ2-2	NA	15	TGTGCCAGCAGCCGAAGGACTAGCAACCCCGGGGAGCTGTTTTTT	CASSRRTSNPGELFF
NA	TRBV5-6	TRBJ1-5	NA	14	TGTGCCAGCAGCTTGGTGGGACTCAATCAGCCCCAGCATTTT	CASSLVGLNQPQHF
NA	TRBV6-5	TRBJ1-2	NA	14	TGTGCCAGCAGTCCCCCGGGTCGACCATATGGCTACACCTTC	CASSPPGRPYGYTF
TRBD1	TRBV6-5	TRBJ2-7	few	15	TGTGCCAGCACCACCTACGGGACAGGGGGGTACGAGCAGTACTTC	CASTTYGTGGYEQYF
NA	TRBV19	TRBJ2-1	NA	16	TGTGCCAGCGCTACAAGCGGGTTAAGCTCCTACAATGAGCAGTTCTTC	CASATSGLSSYNEQFF
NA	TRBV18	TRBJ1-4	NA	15	TGTGCCAGCGGGGGGAACTCCGCAACTAATGAAAAACTGTTTTTT	CASGGNSATNEKLFF
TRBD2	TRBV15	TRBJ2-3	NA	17	TGTGCCACCAGCCTACTCCCGGGAGCGGGAGGAGCAGATACGCAGTATTTT	CATSLLPGAGGADTQYF
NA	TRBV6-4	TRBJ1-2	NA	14	TGTGCCAGCAGTGACGGGGGACAAAATTATGGCTACACCTTC	CASSDGGQNYGYTF
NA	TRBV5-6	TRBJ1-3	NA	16	TGTGCCAGCAGAGGCGGGCATTCAACACCTGGAAACACCATATATTTT	CASRGGHSTPGNTIYF
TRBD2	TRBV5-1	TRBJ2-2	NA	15	TGCGCCAGCAGCATCGGGACTAGGAGAACCGGGGAGCTGTTTTTT	CASSIGTRRTGELFF
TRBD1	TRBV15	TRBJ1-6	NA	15	TGTGCCACCAGCAGGGGGACAGGGATAAATTCACCCCTCCACTTT	CATSRGTGINSPLHF
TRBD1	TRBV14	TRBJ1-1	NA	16	TGTGCCAGCAGCCGGGGGACAGGGAGTGGTGGCACTGAAGCTTTCTTT	CASSRGTGSGGTEAFF
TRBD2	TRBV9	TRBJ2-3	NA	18	TGTGCCAGCAGCGTAGGGACTAGCGGGAGGATCTTCACAGATACGCAGTATTTT	CASSVGTSGRIFTDTQYF
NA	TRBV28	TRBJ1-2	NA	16	TGTGCCAGCAGTTTAGGGCCCGACACAGTCCTCTATGGCTACACCTTC	CASSLGPDTVLYGYTF
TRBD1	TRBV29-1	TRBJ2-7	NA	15	TGCAGCGTGACTGGCCGGGACAGGGGGCCCTACGAGCAGTACTTC	CSVTGRDRGPYEQYF
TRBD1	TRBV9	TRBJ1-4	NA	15	TGTGCCAGCAGCACACAGGGGAGCACTAATGAAAAACTGTTTTTT	CASSTQGSTNEKLFF
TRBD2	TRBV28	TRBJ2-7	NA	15	TGTGCCAGCAGTCCCCGTTTGGCGGGGGAGTACGAGCAGTACTTC	CASSPRLAGEYEQYF
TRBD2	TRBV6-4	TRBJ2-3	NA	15	TGTGCCAGCAGTGACTCTAGCGGGAACACAGATACGCAGTATTTT	CASSDSSGNTDTQYF
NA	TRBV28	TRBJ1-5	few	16	TGTGCCAGCAGTTTATTGCAGGGTCTCCTCAATCAGCCCCAGCATTTT	CASSLLQGLLNQPQHF
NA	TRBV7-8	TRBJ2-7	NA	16	TGTGCCAGCAGCGCAGACAGGACCCCATACTCCTACGAGCAGTACTTC	CASSADRTPYSYEQYF
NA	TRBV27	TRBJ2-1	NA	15	TGTGCCAGCAGTCCGCGCCGGGACTTCAACAATGAGCAGTTCTTC	CASSPRRDFNNEQFF
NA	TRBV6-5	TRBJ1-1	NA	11	TGTGCCAGCAGTTACTTGCGTGAAGCTTTCTTT	CASSYLREAFF
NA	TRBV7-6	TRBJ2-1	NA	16	TGTGCCAGCAGCTTACTTGCGGCTAGCTCCTACAATGAGCAGTTCTTC	CASSLLAASSYNEQFF
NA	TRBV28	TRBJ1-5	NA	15	TGTGCCATCACCCGTCGGGGAGGGAGCAATCAGCCCCAGCATTTT	CAITRRGGSNQPQHF
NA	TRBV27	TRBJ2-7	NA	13	TGTGCCAGCAGTTCCCGCGGGGCCTACGAGCAGTACTTC	CASSSRGAYEQYF
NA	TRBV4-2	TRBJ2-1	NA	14	TGTGCCAGCAGCCATGGCGGCTCCTACAATGAGCAGTTCTTC	CASSHGGSYNEQFF
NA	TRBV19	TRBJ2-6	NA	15	TGTGCCAGTAGTATAGTCGGGGCTGGGGCCAACGTCCTGACTTTC	CASSIVGAGANVLTF
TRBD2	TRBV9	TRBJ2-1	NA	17	TGTGCCAGCAGCGAGGTCCCCACTAGCGGGAGCTACAATGAGCAGTTCTTC	CASSEVPTSGSYNEQFF
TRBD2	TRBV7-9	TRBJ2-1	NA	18	TGTGCCAGCAGCTTACCCTGGCGACTAGCGGGACTTGTCAATGAGCAGTTCTTC	CASSLPWRLAGLVNEQFF
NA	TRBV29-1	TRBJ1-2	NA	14	TGCAGCGTTGAATCAGGGGAACATTTCTATGGCTACACCTTC	CSVESGEHFYGYTF
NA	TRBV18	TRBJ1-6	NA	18	TGTGCCAGCTCACCATCCAGCGTCAGAAGCTCCTATAATTCACCCCTCCACTTT	CASSPSSVRSSYNSPLHF
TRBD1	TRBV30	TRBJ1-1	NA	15	TGTGCCTGGAATAAGCCGGGACAGGGGGCCGTTGAAGCTTTCTTT	CAWNKPGQGAVEAFF
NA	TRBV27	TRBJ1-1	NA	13	TGTGCCAGCAGTTTAAGGGGGGGCACTGAAGCTTTCTTT	CASSLRGGTEAFF
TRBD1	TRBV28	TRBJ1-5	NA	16	TGTGCCAGCAGGACAGGGGGCAGGGGGGGTAATCAGCCCCAGCATTTT	CASRTGGRGGNQPQHF
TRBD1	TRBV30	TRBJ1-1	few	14	TGTGCCTGGACTTTAACGGACAGGGTCACTGAAGCTTTCTTT	CAWTLTDRVTEAFF
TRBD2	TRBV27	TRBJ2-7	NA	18	TGTGCCAGCAGTTTACAACTTCCGGGACTAGCGGGTGGTTACGAGCAGTACTTC	CASSLQLPGLAGGYEQYF
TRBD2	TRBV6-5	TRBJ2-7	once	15	TGTGCCAGCAGTTATGTTGGGACTAGCGAGAAGGAGCAGTACTTC	CASSYVGTSEKEQYF
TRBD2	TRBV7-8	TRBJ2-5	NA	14	TGTGCCAGCAGCCCGACTAGCGGACAAGAGACCCAGTACTTC	CASSPTSGQETQYF